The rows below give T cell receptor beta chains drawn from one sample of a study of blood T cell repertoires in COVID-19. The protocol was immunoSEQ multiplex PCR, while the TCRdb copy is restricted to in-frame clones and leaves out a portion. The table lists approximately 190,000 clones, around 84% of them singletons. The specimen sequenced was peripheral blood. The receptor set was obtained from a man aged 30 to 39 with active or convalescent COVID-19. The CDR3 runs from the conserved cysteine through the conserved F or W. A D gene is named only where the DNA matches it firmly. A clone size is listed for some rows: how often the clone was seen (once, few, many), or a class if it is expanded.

cdr3_aa: CASSKSGTGGLEQFF
cdr3_nt: TGTGCCAGCAGTAAGTCGGGGACAGGGGGCTTAGAGCAGTTCTTC
clone_size: -
v_call: TRBV2
j_call: TRBJ2-1
d_call: TRBD1
cdr3_length: 15

cdr3_aa: CASSQAAGELFF
cdr3_nt: TGTGCCAGCAGCCAAGCCGCCGGGGAGCTGTTTTTT
clone_size: few
v_call: TRBV3-1/TRBV3-2
j_call: TRBJ2-2
d_call: -
cdr3_length: 12

cdr3_aa: CASSPGQAPYEQYF
cdr3_nt: TGTGCCAGCAGCCCAGGACAGGCCCCCTACGAGCAGTACTTC
clone_size: -
v_call: TRBV11-3
j_call: TRBJ2-7
d_call: TRBD1
cdr3_length: 14

cdr3_aa: CASSPMNTGELFF
cdr3_nt: TGTGCCAGCAGCCCCATGAACACCGGGGAGCTGTTTTTT
clone_size: -
v_call: TRBV3-1/TRBV3-2
j_call: TRBJ2-2
d_call: -
cdr3_length: 13

cdr3_aa: CASSHVRLRGTQYF
cdr3_nt: TGTGCCAGCAGCCATGTCCGACTGAGAGGTACGCAGTATTTT
clone_size: -
v_call: TRBV3-1/TRBV3-2
j_call: TRBJ2-3
d_call: -
cdr3_length: 14

cdr3_aa: CSVVSGVDTGELFF
cdr3_nt: TGCAGCGTTGTTTCAGGGGTGGACACCGGGGAGCTGTTTTTT
clone_size: -
v_call: TRBV29-1
j_call: TRBJ2-2
d_call: -
cdr3_length: 14

cdr3_aa: CASSPTGIGGETQYF
cdr3_nt: TGCGCCAGCAGCCCGACAGGGATCGGAGGGGAGACCCAGTACTTC
clone_size: -
v_call: TRBV10-1
j_call: TRBJ2-5
d_call: -
cdr3_length: 15

cdr3_aa: CASSFNPAGNTDTQYF
cdr3_nt: TGTGCCAGCAGCTTCAACCCAGCGGGGAACACAGATACGCAGTATTTT
clone_size: -
v_call: TRBV5-6
j_call: TRBJ2-3
d_call: TRBD2
cdr3_length: 16

cdr3_aa: CASRSQVPSGNTIYF
cdr3_nt: TGTGCCAGCAGATCACAGGTTCCCTCTGGAAACACCATATATTTT
clone_size: -
v_call: TRBV28
j_call: TRBJ1-3
d_call: -
cdr3_length: 15

cdr3_aa: CASSQDRGNEKLFF
cdr3_nt: TGTGCCAGCAGCCAAGACAGGGGTAATGAAAAACTGTTTTTT
clone_size: few
v_call: TRBV7-2
j_call: TRBJ1-4
d_call: TRBD1
cdr3_length: 14

cdr3_aa: CASSLGGREASYEQYF
cdr3_nt: TGTGCCAGCAGCTTGGGGGGGCGGGAGGCCTCCTACGAGCAGTACTTC
clone_size: -
v_call: TRBV5-5
j_call: TRBJ2-7
d_call: TRBD2
cdr3_length: 16

cdr3_aa: CATRAGRGNTDTQYF
cdr3_nt: TGTGCCACCAGGGCTGGCCGGGGGAACACAGATACGCAGTATTTT
clone_size: -
v_call: TRBV24-1
j_call: TRBJ2-3
d_call: -
cdr3_length: 15

cdr3_aa: CASSGEGSYGYTF
cdr3_nt: TGTGCCAGCAGCGGAGAAGGGAGCTATGGCTACACCTTC
clone_size: once
v_call: TRBV9
j_call: TRBJ1-2
d_call: -
cdr3_length: 13

cdr3_aa: CAIKGTGGEETQYF
cdr3_nt: TGTGCCATCAAAGGGACAGGAGGCGAAGAGACCCAGTACTTC
clone_size: -
v_call: TRBV10-3
j_call: TRBJ2-5
d_call: TRBD1
cdr3_length: 14

cdr3_aa: CASSLSGTGGYSPLHF
cdr3_nt: TGCGCCAGCAGCTTATCCGGGACAGGGGGATATTCACCCCTCCACTTT
clone_size: -
v_call: TRBV5-1
j_call: TRBJ1-6
d_call: TRBD1
cdr3_length: 16

cdr3_aa: CASSFGRDSEAFF
cdr3_nt: TGTGCCAGCAGCTTTGGCCGGGACAGTGAAGCTTTCTTT
clone_size: -
v_call: TRBV27
j_call: TRBJ1-1
d_call: TRBD1
cdr3_length: 13

cdr3_aa: CASSAGQAYGYTF
cdr3_nt: TGTGCCAGCAGCGCGGGACAGGCCTATGGCTACACCTTC
clone_size: -
v_call: TRBV6-5
j_call: TRBJ1-2
d_call: TRBD1
cdr3_length: 13

cdr3_aa: CAIRTGTGEGNTGELFF
cdr3_nt: TGTGCCATCAGGACCGGGACAGGGGAGGGGAACACCGGGGAGCTGTTTTTT
clone_size: -
v_call: TRBV10-3
j_call: TRBJ2-2
d_call: TRBD1
cdr3_length: 17

cdr3_aa: CASSFRDPGAHEQYF
cdr3_nt: TGTGCCAGCAGCTTTCGGGACCCAGGGGCGCACGAGCAGTACTTC
clone_size: -
v_call: TRBV11-2
j_call: TRBJ2-7
d_call: -
cdr3_length: 15

cdr3_aa: CASSFRAGDYNEQFF
cdr3_nt: TGCGCCAGCAGCTTCAGAGCGGGAGACTACAATGAGCAGTTCTTC
clone_size: -
v_call: TRBV5-1
j_call: TRBJ2-1
d_call: TRBD2
cdr3_length: 15

cdr3_aa: CASSLPGEAFF
cdr3_nt: TGTGCCAGCAGCTTACCAGGGGAAGCTTTCTTT
clone_size: -
v_call: TRBV7-9
j_call: TRBJ1-1
d_call: -
cdr3_length: 11

cdr3_aa: CASRSGLAGGNTGELFF
cdr3_nt: TGTGCCAGCCGCTCGGGACTAGCGGGGGGGAACACCGGGGAGCTGTTTTTT
clone_size: -
v_call: TRBV5-4
j_call: TRBJ2-2
d_call: TRBD2
cdr3_length: 17

cdr3_aa: CASSLYGVTNTGELFF
cdr3_nt: TGTGCTAGCAGCTTATACGGGGTAACGAACACCGGGGAGCTGTTTTTT
clone_size: -
v_call: TRBV7-7
j_call: TRBJ2-2
d_call: -
cdr3_length: 16

cdr3_aa: CATWGQGYTGELFF
cdr3_nt: TGTGCCACCTGGGGTCAGGGATACACCGGGGAGCTGTTTTTT
clone_size: -
v_call: TRBV19
j_call: TRBJ2-2
d_call: -
cdr3_length: 14

cdr3_aa: CASSLATGGDEQYF
cdr3_nt: TGCGCCAGCAGCCTCGCGACAGGGGGCGACGAGCAGTACTTC
clone_size: -
v_call: TRBV4-3
j_call: TRBJ2-7
d_call: TRBD1
cdr3_length: 14

cdr3_aa: CASSTENIQYF
cdr3_nt: TGTGCCAGCAGCACAGAAAACATTCAGTACTTC
clone_size: -
v_call: TRBV5-6
j_call: TRBJ2-4
d_call: -
cdr3_length: 11

cdr3_aa: CASSFFWTGSTQETQYF
cdr3_nt: TGTGCCAGCAGTTTTTTTTGGACAGGCTCTACCCAAGAGACCCAGTACTTC
clone_size: -
v_call: TRBV28
j_call: TRBJ2-5
d_call: TRBD1
cdr3_length: 17

cdr3_aa: CASSPTGPYGYTF
cdr3_nt: TGTGCCAGTTCCCCAACAGGGCCCTATGGCTACACCTTC
clone_size: -
v_call: TRBV19
j_call: TRBJ1-2
d_call: -
cdr3_length: 13

cdr3_aa: CASSLFGTGATNTEAFF
cdr3_nt: TGTGCCAGCAGCTTATTTGGGACAGGGGCCACGAACACTGAAGCTTTCTTT
clone_size: -
v_call: TRBV7-3
j_call: TRBJ1-1
d_call: TRBD1
cdr3_length: 17

cdr3_aa: CASSPTGSNQPQHF
cdr3_nt: TGTGCCAGCAGTCCGACGGGAAGCAATCAGCCCCAGCATTTT
clone_size: -
v_call: TRBV6-5
j_call: TRBJ1-5
d_call: -
cdr3_length: 14

cdr3_aa: CASSLNGRGRETF
cdr3_nt: TGTGCCAGCAGTTTAAATGGCAGGGGAAGAGAGACCTTC
clone_size: few
v_call: TRBV27
j_call: TRBJ1-2
d_call: -
cdr3_length: 13

cdr3_aa: CASSPKPGLAKNIQYF
cdr3_nt: TGTGCCAGTAGTCCGAAACCGGGACTAGCTAAAAACATTCAGTACTTC
clone_size: -
v_call: TRBV19
j_call: TRBJ2-4
d_call: TRBD2
cdr3_length: 16

cdr3_aa: CASSENQAPGTEAFF
cdr3_nt: TGTGCCAGCAGTGAAAACCAGGCTCCGGGGACTGAAGCTTTCTTT
clone_size: -
v_call: TRBV2
j_call: TRBJ1-1
d_call: -
cdr3_length: 15

cdr3_aa: CASSAGHSGANVLTF
cdr3_nt: TGCGCCAGCAGCGCGGGGCACTCTGGGGCCAACGTCCTGACTTTC
clone_size: -
v_call: TRBV5-1
j_call: TRBJ2-6
d_call: -
cdr3_length: 15

cdr3_aa: CASSIGLAGVYFF
cdr3_nt: TGTGCCAGTAGTATAGGTCTAGCGGGAGTATATTTCTTC
clone_size: few
v_call: TRBV19
j_call: TRBJ2-1
d_call: TRBD2
cdr3_length: 13